This T cell receptor beta chain derives from a study of blood T cells in healthy people across ages. J gave up 3 bases and V 8 bases, and 5 bases lay outside the gene matches. Germline V gene lookup returns CDR1 DFQATT and CDR2 SNEGSKA (reference sequence). The CDR3 has 14 residues. The second PCR ran roughly 6 to 12 cycles with a sample-barcoded 5' primer and J-beta primers. One entry per CDR3 protein results from TCRdb running MiXCR on the 5' RACE reads. The table has about 640,000 distinct CDR3 sequences, roughly 58% seen once. Study-level points and caveats: Older age went with lower TCR beta diversity per million T cells, in a roughly linear way. Compared with aged donors, long-lived donors showed fewer expanded clones, suggesting selection.

As regards this clonotype: Its antigen remains unknown.

The genes are TRBV20-1 and TRBJ2-1, with 12 bases that match TRBD2. Sequenced input: blood. This clonotype was obtained from a man in his sixties in good health. This CDR3 reads CSTRGLAGYNEQFF. The CDR3 nucleotides are TGCAGTACCCGGGGACTAGCGGGCTACAATGAGCAGTTCTTC.